Listed here are 8 T cell receptor beta chains from one sample, sequenced in a study of T cell responses to AZD1222 COVID-19 vaccine (dated by TCRdb to the early 2020s). The library was obtained by the immunoSEQ multiplex PCR assay. As stored in TCRdb, this immuneACCESS dataset retains in-frame rearrangements with V and J assigned. A fraction of the clones does not appear; measured against another copy, unresolved V genes explain less than half of the discrepancy, and the remainder lacks a known reason. In this sample the table shows some 95,000 clones, 89% of which occur a single time. The ten most abundant clones make up approximately 2.6% of the sample. The intended sense of this specimen's time point label: baseline before first vaccination. According to the study, the label for this sample's treatment or condition signals: meningococcal conjugate vaccine given as trial control. The material sequenced was peripheral blood, taken on day 0 of MenACWY control vaccination. These receptors all come from an adult in good health.

The J gene is TRBJ2-3, the V gene TRBV4-3; D is undetermined. The V end was cut by 3 bases, the J end by 0 bases, with 16 bases between. This CDR3 has 17 residues. Germline-derived CDR1 and CDR2 are LGHNA and YSLEER. CDR3 amino acids: CASSHSRPGTSTDTQYF. As DNA, the CDR3 is TGCGCCAGCAGCCACTCCCGGCCGGGCACGAGCACAGATACGCAGTATTTT.

The V and J genes are TRBV10-3 and TRBJ2-3, with 13 bases identical to TRBD2. Germline V CDR1 and CDR2: ENHRY, SYGVKD. The CDR3 extends over 19 amino acids. The ends lost 6 bases at V and 0 bases at J; junction bases unmatched: 12. The CDR3 sequence is CAIRRKKTSGGTSTDTQYF. CDR3 nucleotide sequence: TGTGCCATCAGAAGGAAAAAGACTAGCGGGGGGACCAGCACAGATACGCAGTATTTT.

This clone was recorded many times. The chain carries TRBV11-2 and TRBJ1-6; possibly TRBD1 for D (6 bases). Germline CDR1 SGHAT, CDR2 FQNNGV. CDR3 size: 14 residues. V lost 0 bases and J lost 13, with 13 bases in between. This CDR3 is CASSLDHGGGPLHF. The CDR3 region has the DNA TGTGCCAGCAGCTTAGATCACGGAGGGGGGCCCCTCCACTTT.

The chain couples TRBV3-1 (or the pseudogene TRBV3-2) to TRBJ2-2; D possibly corresponds to TRBD2 (6 bases). This CDR3 is 15 amino acids long. Germline loops: CDR1 LGHDT, CDR2 YNNKEL (reference sequence). Trimming removed 3 bases at V and 7 bases at J, with 15 bases between. This CDR3 is CASSQGGFSSGELFF. In DNA, the CDR3 is TGTGCCAGCAGCCAGGGGGGTTTTTCTAGCGGGGAGCTGTTTTTT.

This chain joins TRBV7-8 and TRBJ1-6, with D unresolved. The CDR3 length is 13 residues. Trimming took off 5 bases at V and 8 bases at J, with 10 bases between the two ends. The V gene's germline CDR1 is SGHVS and CDR2 FQNEAQ. The CDR3 DNA sequence: TGTGCCAGCAGCATCCGTGGGGATTCACCCCTCCACTTT. The encoded protein is CASSIRGDSPLHF.

The chain joins TRBV6-5 to TRBJ1-3; no clear D gene. This CDR3 has 15 residues. Looked up from germline, CDR1 is MNHEY and CDR2 is SVGAGI. V lost 6 bases, J lost 0 bases, and 12 bases lay in between. The CDR3 is CASSRAGSSGNTIYF. As DNA, the CDR3 is TGTGCCAGCAGCCGGGCGGGCTCCTCTGGAAACACCATATATTTT.

The rearrangement links TRBV27 to TRBJ1-5, with a tentative D call TRBD1 (6 bases). The CDR3 is 15 residues long. Germline assignment: CDR1 MNHEY and CDR2 SMNVEV (reference sequence). Trimming stripped 1 base from V and 2 bases from J, with 9 bases between. CDR3 region: CASSLWGPGNQPQHF. DNA of the CDR3: TGTGCCAGCAGTTTATGGGGGCCGGGCAATCAGCCCCAGCATTTT.

The J gene is TRBJ1-1, the V gene TRBV25-1; 9 positions agree with TRBD1. Unmatched junction bases numbered 3, after V lost 9 bases and J lost 1 base. This CDR3 is built from 13 residues. Germline V CDR1 and CDR2: MGHDK, SYGVNS. The CDR3: CASRDRENTEAFF. In nucleotides, the CDR3 is TGTGCCAGTAGGGACAGGGAGAACACTGAAGCTTTCTTT.